Following are 30 T cell receptor beta chains from one sample sequenced in a study of T cell responses to AZD1222 COVID-19 vaccine. Profiling relied on immunoSEQ multiplex PCR, and the TCRdb table lists in-frame clones only, not all of them. The table records more than 30,000 clones, 70% to 90% of them present only once. This specimen was peripheral blood, taken 28 days after the second AZD1222 dose. The receptor source for this set is an adult who received the AZD1222 COVID-19 vaccine.

There are a few counts of this clone. The gene calls are TRBV7-2 and TRBJ1-3; D is uncertain. The CDR3 runs to 15 residues. With 3 bases removed from V and 3 bases from J, the gap between germline ends came to 12 bases. Germline values: CDR1 SGHTA, CDR2 FQGNSA. The CDR3 DNA reads as TGTGCCAGCAGCTTTGGGCGGTACGGTGGAAACACCATATATTTT. This sequence encodes CASSFGRYGGNTIYF.

The chain is built from TRBV7-2 and TRBJ1-3; D may be TRBD1 (5 bases). CDR1 is SGHTA, CDR2 FQGNSA, per germline. The length of the CDR3 is 14 residues. V was cut by 7 bases and J by 5 bases, with 15 bases left in between. CDR3 sequence (DNA): TGTGCCAGCAACGAGGGGACTCTTAGAAACACCATATATTTT. This gives the protein CASNEGTLRNTIYF.

The chain employs TRBV3-1 (or the pseudogene TRBV3-2) and TRBJ2-1; 7 nucleotides line up with TRBD1. CDR3 length: 12 residues. The ends lost 5 bases at V and 8 bases at J; junction bases unmatched: 3. CDR1 and CDR2 (germline): LGHDT, YNNKEL (reference sequence). CDR3 loop: CASSSGGHEQFF. The CDR3, as DNA: TGTGCCAGCAGCTCAGGGGGTCATGAGCAGTTCTTC.

The chain links TRBV7-3 to TRBJ2-2, with 7 bases that match TRBD1. This CDR3 spans 16 amino acids. V lost 5 bases and J lost 4; bases outside the gene matches: 10. Germline V gene data show CDR1 as SGHTA and CDR2 as FQGTGA. The CDR3 here is CASSPSTGSTTGELFF. As DNA, the CDR3 is TGTGCCAGCAGCCCGTCGACAGGGTCGACCACCGGGGAGCTGTTTTTT.

This sequence joins TRBV28 and TRBJ2-7; D is unresolved. With 7 bases removed from V and 5 bases from J, the gap between germline ends came to 9 bases. The CDR3 loop spans 11 amino acids. In germline, CDR1 is MDHEN, CDR2 SYDVKM. The CDR3 is CASTRVHEQYF. In DNA, the CDR3 is TGTGCCAGCACCCGGGTCCACGAGCAGTACTTC.

The chain joins TRBV28 to TRBJ1-2; possible D gene TRBD1, 6 bases. The CDR3 consists of 14 residues. Trimming removed 5 bases from V and 1 base from J, with 11 bases in between. Germline CDR1 is MDHEN and CDR2 is SYDVKM. The CDR3 loop is CASSNPGVNYGYTF. The CDR3 DNA sequence: TGTGCCAGCAGTAACCCAGGGGTTAACTATGGCTACACCTTC.

This chain connects TRBV5-1 to TRBJ1-2, with 7 nucleotides matching TRBD1. The J segment lost 8 bases and the V segment lost 4 bases, leaving 14 bases of the junction unmatched. Germline assignment: CDR1 SGHRS and CDR2 YFSETQ. The CDR3 totals 15 residues. CDR3 nucleotides: TGCGCCAGCAGCCCCGACCCCGGGACAGCAGGCGGCTACACCTTC. It yields the protein CASSPDPGTAGGYTF.

The chain combines TRBV2 with TRBJ2-3; a possible D gene is TRBD1 (5 bases). This CDR3 has 13 residues. V was pared by 9 bases and J by 4 bases, with 14 bases between. Looked up from germline, CDR1 is SNHLY and CDR2 is FYNNEI. CDR3 DNA sequence: TGTGCCAGTGGGCCTTCCAGGGCAGATACGCAGTATTTT. Translation gives CASGPSRADTQYF.

This chain connects TRBV24-1 to TRBJ1-1, with D unresolved. CDR1 is KGHDR and CDR2 is SFDVKD in the germline V gene. This CDR3 is 10 amino acids long. The V and J ends lost 10 bases and 10 bases respectively, with 12 bases between them. The CDR3 DNA reads as TGTGCCACGAGGGTTCGGGGAGCTTTCTTT. Translated: CATRVRGAFF.

This chain links TRBV11-3 with TRBJ2-7; no clear D gene. The CDR3 runs 14 residues. Germline CDR1 and CDR2: SGHNT and YENEEA. Trimming removed 0 bases at V and 0 bases at J, with 6 bases between. CDR3 sequence (DNA): TGTGCCAGCAGCTTAGAGGCCTCCTCCTACGAGCAGTACTTC. The encoded protein is CASSLEASSYEQYF.

The rearrangement links TRBV7-9 to TRBJ1-2; unclear D gene. Trimming shortened V by 0 bases and J by 4 bases, and 9 bases separated the two germline ends. Germline CDR1 reads SEHNR; CDR2 reads FQNEAQ (reference sequence). CDR3 length: 14 amino acids. The CDR3 region has the DNA TGTGCCAGCAGCTTAGCACGCTGGGGCTATGGCTACACCTTC. It is translated as CASSLARWGYGYTF.

This clone appeared a single time. This chain connects TRBV19 to TRBJ2-5, with D unclear. Germline CDR1 LNHDA, CDR2 SQIVND (reference sequence). V was trimmed by 5 bases and J by 5 bases, leaving 9 bases between them. This CDR3 is built from 12 residues. The CDR3 region has the DNA TGTGCCAGTAGTGGCCTCCGGGAGACCCAGTACTTC. Translated, it gives CASSGLRETQYF. The entire variable domain, with the rest obtained from reference TRBV19 and TRBJ2-5, is as follows: DGGITQSPKYLFRKEGQNVTLSCEQNLNHDAMYWYRQDPGQGLRLIYYSQIVNDFQKGDIAEGYSVSREKKESFPLTVTSAQKNPTAFYLCASSGLRETQYFGPGTRLLVL.

The genes are TRBV11-2 and TRBJ1-2; D not resolved. V gave up 2 bases and J gave up 6 bases, with 7 bases separating them. The CDR3 length is 12 residues. Per the germline V gene, CDR1 is SGHAT and CDR2 is FQNNGV. The CDR3 DNA reads TGTGCCAGCAGCTTACGAGGGAATGGCTACACCTTC. Translated, it gives CASSLRGNGYTF.

The chain carries TRBV3-1 (or the pseudogene TRBV3-2) and TRBJ1-2, with a tentative D call TRBD1 (5 bases). CDR1 is LGHDT and CDR2 is YNNKEL in the germline V gene (reference sequence). This CDR3 region has 14 residues. V lost 4 bases and J 4 bases, leaving 13 bases between the germline ends. This chain's CDR3 is CASSPRDGSYGYTF. The CDR3 coding sequence is TGTGCCAGCAGCCCCCGGGACGGATCCTATGGCTACACCTTC.

The chain joins TRBV7-2 to TRBJ1-2; weak D call: TRBD1 (6 bases). The CDR3 sequence is 13 residues long. V gave up 3 bases and J gave up 5 bases, with 10 bases separating them. Germline values: CDR1 SGHTA, CDR2 FQGNSA. CDR3 coding DNA: TGTGCCAGCAGCTTTGGACAGAGATATGGCTACACCTTC. Encoded protein: CASSFGQRYGYTF. The entire variable domain, with the rest obtained from reference TRBV7-2 and TRBJ1-2, is as follows: GAGVSQSPSNKVTEKGKDVELRCDPISGHTALYWYRQSLGQGLEFLIYFQGNSAPDKSGLPSDRFSAERTGGSVSTLTIQRTQQEDSAVYLCASSFGQRYGYTFGSGTRLTVV.

J is TRBJ2-1 and V is TRBV15; D might be TRBD1 (6 bases). The CDR3 is 14 amino acids. Trimming took 2 bases from V and 4 from J, leaving 9 bases between them. CDR1 and CDR2 from the germline V gene are LNHNV and YYDKDF (reference sequence). CDR3 protein: CATSRLDRYNEQFF. CDR3 in DNA: TGTGCCACCAGCAGATTAGACAGGTACAATGAGCAGTTCTTC.

The rearrangement links TRBV3-1 (or the pseudogene TRBV3-2) to TRBJ1-6; D gene uncertain. This CDR3 has 13 amino acids. CDR1 and CDR2 (germline): LGHDT, YNNKEL (reference sequence). V shed 3 bases and J shed 5 bases, with 5 bases lying between them. CDR3 protein: CASSHPDNSPLHF. The DNA of the CDR3 is TGTGCCAGCAGCCACCCTGATAATTCACCCCTCCACTTT.

This chain's CDR3 is CASSPLGEQFF. The CDR3 coding sequence is TGTGCCAGCAGCCCTCTTGGTGAGCAGTTCTTC. The chain combines TRBV11-2 with TRBJ2-1; D is unclear. CDR3 length: 11 amino acids. CDR1 is SGHAT, CDR2 FQNNGV, per germline. Trimming took 5 bases from V and 9 from J, leaving 8 bases between them.

The chain recombines TRBV5-1 with TRBJ1-2; 7 positions agree with TRBD1. Per germline, CDR1 SGHRS and CDR2 YFSETQ. V shed 4 bases and J 2 bases; nucleotides not matched to a gene: 8. The CDR3 length is 15 residues. CDR3 residues: CASSPKTGSNYGYTF. The CDR3 DNA sequence: TGCGCCAGCAGCCCGAAGACAGGGTCGAACTATGGCTACACCTTC.

The chain employs TRBV4-3 and TRBJ1-6; 8 bases fit TRBD1. The CDR3 has 14 amino acids. V was clipped by 3 bases and J by 9 bases; unmatched bases: 4. Germline loops: CDR1 LGHNA, CDR2 YSLEER. The CDR3 DNA is TGCGCCAGCAGCCAGGCGACAGGGGTTTCACCCCTCCACTTT. It codes for CASSQATGVSPLHF.

The chain couples TRBV6-4 to TRBJ1-1; TRBD1 agrees at 9 bases. The CDR3 covers 14 residues. Germline lookup yields CDR1 MRHNA and CDR2 SNTAGT. Losses at the gene ends were 4 bases for V and 7 bases for J; bases not matched to a gene: 7. DNA for the CDR3: TGTGCCAGCAGTGCTTCTCCGGGACAGGGTGAAGCTTTCTTT. Protein product: CASSASPGQGEAFF.

This sequence joins TRBV10-3 and TRBJ2-7, with TRBD2 as a possible D gene (5 bases). The CDR3 contains 13 residues. V lost 8 bases and J 6 bases, leaving 17 bases between the germline ends. CDR1 and CDR2 from the germline V gene are ENHRY and SYGVKD. The CDR3 sequence: CAISTGETVEQYF. As DNA, the CDR3 is TGTGCCATCTCGACCGGGGAAACGGTCGAGCAGTACTTC.

The rearrangement links TRBV18 to TRBJ1-1, with D possibly matching TRBD1 (6 bases). The germline V gene has CDR1 KGHSH and CDR2 LQKENI. This CDR3 is 14 amino acids long. The ends were cut back, 4 bases at V and 0 bases at J, with 9 bases in the middle. CDR3 region: CASSLTGMNTEAFF. The CDR3 nucleotides are TGTGCCAGCTCACTGACAGGTATGAACACTGAAGCTTTCTTT.

This chain connects TRBV7-3 to TRBJ2-1; 7 bases line up with TRBD2. Trimming removed 4 bases from V and 2 bases from J; junction bases left unmatched: 8. Germline CDR1 reads SGHTA; CDR2 reads FQGTGA. There are 16 residues in the CDR3. This CDR3 is CASSSQSGVAYNEQFF. The CDR3 DNA is TGTGCCAGCAGCTCTCAGAGCGGGGTCGCCTACAATGAGCAGTTCTTC.

The chain recombines TRBV6-5 with TRBJ2-7; TRBD1 matches at 8 bases. The CDR3 spans 15 residues. The V segment lost 5 bases and the J segment 4 bases; nucleotides outside the gene matches: 10. Germline V gene sequence: CDR1 MNHEY, CDR2 SVGAGI. The CDR3 nucleotides read TGTGCCAGCAGTCGGAGTCAGGGGGCGTCGTACGAGCAGTACTTC. This codes for CASSRSQGASYEQYF.

The CDR3 nucleotides are TGTGCCAGCAGCGGCCGGGACTCAAAAGGGGATACGCAGTATTTT. This encodes CASSGRDSKGDTQYF. The V and J genes are TRBV7-8 and TRBJ2-3; weak D call: TRBD2 (6 bases). This CDR3 comprises 15 residues. Looked up from germline, CDR1 is SGHVS and CDR2 is FQNEAQ. The V end was cut by 5 bases, the J end by 6 bases, with 18 bases between.

The chain carries TRBV29-1 and TRBJ2-5; 9 bases line up with TRBD1. The CDR3 extends over 13 amino acids. The V gene end was trimmed by 6 bases and the J gene end by 1 base; junction bases not matched to a gene: 3. CDR1 is SQVTM and CDR2 is ANQGSEA in the germline V gene. In DNA, the CDR3 is TGCAGCGTAATGGGACAGGGCCAAGAGACCCAGTACTTC. Translating it yields CSVMGQGQETQYF.

The gene calls are TRBV7-9 and TRBJ1-2; no clear D gene. V was clipped by 5 bases and J by 2 bases, with 9 bases between them. There are 13 residues in the CDR3. Germline CDR1 and CDR2: SEHNR and FQNEAQ (reference sequence). The CDR3 DNA follows: TGTGCCAGCAGCGCGGACGGCAACTATGGCTACACCTTC. It specifies CASSADGNYGYTF.

This chain links TRBV9 with TRBJ2-7, with D hard to call. Germline CDR1 and CDR2: SGDLS and YYNGEE. CDR3 length: 14 residues. Trimming pared 4 bases from V and 1 base from J, leaving 12 bases between. DNA for the CDR3: TGTGCCAGCAGCCCCTTAGCAGAGTCCTACGAGCAGTACTTC. Amino acid sequence: CASSPLAESYEQYF.

The rearrangement uses TRBV15 and TRBJ1-1; possibly TRBD1 for D (5 bases). Germline loops: CDR1 LNHNV, CDR2 YYDKDF (reference sequence). CDR3 length equals 15 residues. V was pared by 3 bases and J by 4 bases, with 15 bases between. The CDR3 region has the DNA TGTGCCACCAGCAGGGGTGGGACTTCGGGCACTGAAGCTTTCTTT. This translates into CATSRGGTSGTEAFF.